This passage covers 3 T cell receptor beta chains from one sample sequenced in a study of beta chain features in type 1 diabetes. Sequenced material consisted of expressed TCRB transcripts (all of the isolated RNA was reverse transcribed). Generated by immunoSEQ multiplex PCR, the TCRdb table keeps only in-frame clones and is missing some. Of 450,000 to 550,000 clones in the sample, approximately 30% were seen once. Sequenced input: naive CD4+ T cells from blood. Source of these receptors: a young man in good health.

The table lists this clone with a few counts. This sequence joins TRBV14 and TRBJ2-6, with a weak D call TRBD2 (6 bases). The CDR3 totals 16 residues. CDR1 is SGHDN, CDR2 FVKESK, per germline. Trimming stripped 4 bases from V and 0 bases from J, with 10 bases between. The CDR3 DNA is TGTGCCAGCAGCCCGCGGGGAGGCTCTGGGGCCAACGTCCTGACTTTC. Encoded protein: CASSPRGGSGANVLTF.

The chain employs TRBV5-1 and TRBJ2-5; 8 bases fit TRBD1. With V trimmed by 0 bases and J by 4 bases, 2 bases remained unmatched. The germline V gene encodes CDR1 SGHRS and CDR2 YFSETQ. There are 14 residues in the CDR3. The CDR3 loop reads CASSLVQGAETQYF. The CDR3 DNA reads TGCGCCAGCAGCTTGGTTCAGGGGGCAGAGACCCAGTACTTC. The full variable domain, with the rest looked up from reference TRBV5-1 and TRBJ2-5, is KAGVTQTPRYLIKTRGQQVTLSCSPISGHRSVSWYQQTPGQGLQFLFEYFSETQRNKGNFPGRFSGRQFSNSRSEMNVSTLELGDSALYLCASSLVQGAETQYFGPGTRLLVL.

This clone was seen more than once but under ten times. Other DNA sequences of this sample code for an identical CDR3. This chain links TRBV18 with TRBJ1-1, with D perhaps matching TRBD1 (6 bases). The V gene's germline CDR1 is KGHSH and CDR2 LQKENI. The length of the CDR3 is 13 residues. The ends were cut back, 3 bases at V and 1 base at J, with 6 bases in the middle. The CDR3 sequence is CASSPGQNTEAFF. The CDR3 DNA sequence: TGTGCCAGCTCACCGGGACAGAACACTGAAGCTTTCTTT.